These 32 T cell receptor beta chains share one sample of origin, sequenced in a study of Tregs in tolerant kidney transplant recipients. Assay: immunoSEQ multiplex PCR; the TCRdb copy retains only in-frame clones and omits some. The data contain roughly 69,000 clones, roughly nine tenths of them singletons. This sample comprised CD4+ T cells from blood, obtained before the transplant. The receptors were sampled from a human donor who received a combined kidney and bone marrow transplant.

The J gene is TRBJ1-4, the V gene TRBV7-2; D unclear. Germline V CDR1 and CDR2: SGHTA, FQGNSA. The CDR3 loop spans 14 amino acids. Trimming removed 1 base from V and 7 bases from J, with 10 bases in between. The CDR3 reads CASSLGASGEKLFF. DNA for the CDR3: TGTGCCAGCAGCTTAGGGGCCAGCGGTGAAAAACTGTTTTTT.

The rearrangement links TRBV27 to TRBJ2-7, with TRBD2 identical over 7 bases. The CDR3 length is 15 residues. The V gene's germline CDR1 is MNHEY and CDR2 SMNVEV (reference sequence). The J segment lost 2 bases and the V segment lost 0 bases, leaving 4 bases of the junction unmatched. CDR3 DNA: TGTGCCAGCAGTTTATCGAAGCGGGGCCCCTACGAGCAGTACTTC. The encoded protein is CASSLSKRGPYEQYF.

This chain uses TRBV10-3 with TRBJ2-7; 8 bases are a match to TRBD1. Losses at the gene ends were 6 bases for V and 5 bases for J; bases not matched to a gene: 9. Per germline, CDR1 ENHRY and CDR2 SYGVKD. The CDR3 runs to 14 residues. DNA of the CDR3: TGTGCCATCAGAATGACAGGGGAAACCCACGAGCAGTACTTC. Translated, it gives CAIRMTGETHEQYF.

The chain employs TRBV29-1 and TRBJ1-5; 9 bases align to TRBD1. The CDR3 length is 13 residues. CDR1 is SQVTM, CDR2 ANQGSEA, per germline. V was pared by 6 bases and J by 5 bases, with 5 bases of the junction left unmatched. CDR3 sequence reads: CSVRTGVDQPQHF. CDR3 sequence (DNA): TGCAGCGTCCGGACAGGGGTGGATCAGCCCCAGCATTTT.

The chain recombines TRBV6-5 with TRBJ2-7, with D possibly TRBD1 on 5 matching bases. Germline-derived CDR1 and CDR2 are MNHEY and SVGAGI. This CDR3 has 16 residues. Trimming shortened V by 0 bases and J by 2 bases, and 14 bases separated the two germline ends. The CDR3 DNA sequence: TGTGCCAGCAGTTACTCGTGGACACTGAACGCCTACGAGCAGTACTTC. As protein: CASSYSWTLNAYEQYF.

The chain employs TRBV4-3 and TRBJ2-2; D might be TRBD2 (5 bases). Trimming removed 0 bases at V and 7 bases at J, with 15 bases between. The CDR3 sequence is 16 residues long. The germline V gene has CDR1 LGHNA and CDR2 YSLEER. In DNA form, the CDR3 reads TGCGCCAGCAGCCAAGAAGCGGCAGGCAACCTCGGGGAGCTGTTTTTT. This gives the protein CASSQEAAGNLGELFF.

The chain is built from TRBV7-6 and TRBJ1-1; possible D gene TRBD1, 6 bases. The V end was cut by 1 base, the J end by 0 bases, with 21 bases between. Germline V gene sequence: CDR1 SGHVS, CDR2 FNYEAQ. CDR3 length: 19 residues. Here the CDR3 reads CASSLGPGVRRLMNTEAFF. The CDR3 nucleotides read TGTGCCAGCAGCTTAGGTCCAGGGGTTAGAAGACTTATGAACACTGAAGCTTTCTTT. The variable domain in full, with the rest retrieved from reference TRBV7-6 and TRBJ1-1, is GAGVSQSPRYKVTKRGQDVALRCDPISGHVSLYWYRQALGQGPEFLTYFNYEAQQDKSGLPNDRFSAERPEGSISTLTIQRTEQRDSAMYRCASSLGPGVRRLMNTEAFFGQGTRLTVV.

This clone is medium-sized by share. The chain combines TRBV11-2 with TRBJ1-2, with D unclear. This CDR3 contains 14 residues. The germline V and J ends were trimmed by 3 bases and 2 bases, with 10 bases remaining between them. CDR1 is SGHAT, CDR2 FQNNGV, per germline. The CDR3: CASSFATRNYGYTF. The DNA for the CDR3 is TGTGCCAGCAGCTTCGCGACACGGAACTATGGCTACACCTTC.

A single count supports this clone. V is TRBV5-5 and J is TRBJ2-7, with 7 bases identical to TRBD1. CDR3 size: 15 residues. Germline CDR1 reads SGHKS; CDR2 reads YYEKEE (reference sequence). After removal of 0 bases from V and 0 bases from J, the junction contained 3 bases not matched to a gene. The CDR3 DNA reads TGTGCCAGCAGCTTGGCCGGGACAGCCTCCTACGAGCAGTACTTC. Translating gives CASSLAGTASYEQYF.

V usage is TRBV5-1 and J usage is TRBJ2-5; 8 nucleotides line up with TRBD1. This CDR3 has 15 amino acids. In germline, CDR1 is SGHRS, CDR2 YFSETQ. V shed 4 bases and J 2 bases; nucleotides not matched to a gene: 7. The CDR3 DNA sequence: TGCGCCAGCAGCAGGGGAACAGGGGGTCAAGAGACCCAGTACTTC. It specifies CASSRGTGGQETQYF. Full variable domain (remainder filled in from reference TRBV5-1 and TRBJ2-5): KAGVTQTPRYLIKTRGQQVTLSCSPISGHRSVSWYQQTPGQGLQFLFEYFSETQRNKGNFPGRFSGRQFSNSRSEMNVSTLELGDSALYLCASSRGTGGQETQYFGPGTRLLVL.

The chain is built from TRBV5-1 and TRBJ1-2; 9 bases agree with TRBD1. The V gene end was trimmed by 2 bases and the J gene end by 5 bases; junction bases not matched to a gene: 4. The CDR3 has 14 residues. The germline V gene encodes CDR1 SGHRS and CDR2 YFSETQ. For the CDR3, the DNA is TGCGCCAGCAGCTTATGGACAGGGGATTATGGCTACACCTTC. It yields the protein CASSLWTGDYGYTF.

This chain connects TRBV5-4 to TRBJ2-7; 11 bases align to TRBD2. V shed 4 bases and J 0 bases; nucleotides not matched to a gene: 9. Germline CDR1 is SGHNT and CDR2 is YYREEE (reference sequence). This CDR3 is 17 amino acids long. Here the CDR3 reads CASSPGLAEISSYEQYF. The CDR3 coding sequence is TGTGCCAGCAGCCCGGGACTAGCGGAAATTAGCTCCTACGAGCAGTACTTC.

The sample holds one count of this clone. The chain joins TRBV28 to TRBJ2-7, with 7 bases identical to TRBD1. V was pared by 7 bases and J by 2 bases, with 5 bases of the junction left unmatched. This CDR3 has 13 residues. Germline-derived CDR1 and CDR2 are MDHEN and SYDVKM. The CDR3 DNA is TGTGCCAGCACCCTGGGGACAGCCTACGAGCAGTACTTC. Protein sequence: CASTLGTAYEQYF.

CDR3 sequence: CASRRGNDYEQYF. CDR3 nucleotide sequence: TGTGCCAGCCGCCGAGGGAATGACTACGAGCAGTACTTC. V usage is TRBV6-1 and J usage is TRBJ2-7, with a weak D call TRBD2 (5 bases). Germline assignment: CDR1 MNHNS and CDR2 SASEGT. The CDR3 totals 13 residues. Trimming left V 8 bases short and J 3 bases short, with 14 bases between.

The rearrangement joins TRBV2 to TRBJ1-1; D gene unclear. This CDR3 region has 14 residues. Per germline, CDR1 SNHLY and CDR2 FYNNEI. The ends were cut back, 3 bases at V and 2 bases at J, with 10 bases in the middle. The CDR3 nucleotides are TGTGCCAGCAGTGATCAGGCAAGTAACACTGAAGCTTTCTTT. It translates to CASSDQASNTEAFF. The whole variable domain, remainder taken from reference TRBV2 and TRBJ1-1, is EPEVTQTPSHQVTQMGQEVILRCVPISNHLYFYWYRQILGQKVEFLVSFYNNEISEKSEIFDDQFSVERPDGSNFTLKIRSTKLEDSAMYFCASSDQASNTEAFFGQGTRLTVV.

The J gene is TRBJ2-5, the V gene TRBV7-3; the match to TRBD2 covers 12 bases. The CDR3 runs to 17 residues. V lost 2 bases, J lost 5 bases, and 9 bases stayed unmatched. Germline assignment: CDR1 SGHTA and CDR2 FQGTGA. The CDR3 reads CASSLQPGLAGRETQYF. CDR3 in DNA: TGTGCCAGCAGCTTACAGCCTGGACTAGCGGGAAGGGAGACCCAGTACTTC.

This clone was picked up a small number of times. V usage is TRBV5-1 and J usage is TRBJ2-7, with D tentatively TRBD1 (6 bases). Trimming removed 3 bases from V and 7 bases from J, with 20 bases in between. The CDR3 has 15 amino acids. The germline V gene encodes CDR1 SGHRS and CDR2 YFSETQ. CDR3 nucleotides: TGCGCCAGCAGCTCCCCGGCAGGGGTAAAGGGTGAGCAGTACTTC. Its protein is CASSSPAGVKGEQYF. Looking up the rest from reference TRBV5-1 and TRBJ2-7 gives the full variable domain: KAGVTQTPRYLIKTRGQQVTLSCSPISGHRSVSWYQQTPGQGLQFLFEYFSETQRNKGNFPGRFSGRQFSNSRSEMNVSTLELGDSALYLCASSSPAGVKGEQYFGPGTRLTVT.

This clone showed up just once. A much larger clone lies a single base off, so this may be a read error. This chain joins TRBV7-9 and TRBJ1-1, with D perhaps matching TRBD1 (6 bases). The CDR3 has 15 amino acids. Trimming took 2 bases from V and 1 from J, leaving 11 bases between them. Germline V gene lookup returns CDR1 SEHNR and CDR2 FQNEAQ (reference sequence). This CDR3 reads CASSLNRVTNTEAFF. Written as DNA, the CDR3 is TGTGCCAGCAGCTTAAACAGGGTAACGAACACTGAAGCTTTCTTT.

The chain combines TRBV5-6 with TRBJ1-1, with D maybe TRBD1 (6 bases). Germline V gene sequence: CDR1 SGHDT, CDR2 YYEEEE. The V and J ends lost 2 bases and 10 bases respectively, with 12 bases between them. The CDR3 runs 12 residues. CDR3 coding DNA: TGTGCCAGCAGCTTATACAGGGCAGTAGCTTTCTTT. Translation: CASSLYRAVAFF.

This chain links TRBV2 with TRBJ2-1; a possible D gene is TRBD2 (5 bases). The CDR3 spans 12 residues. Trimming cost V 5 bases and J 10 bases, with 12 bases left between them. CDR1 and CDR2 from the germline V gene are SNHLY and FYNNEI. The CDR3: CASSFTTREQFF. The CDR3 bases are TGTGCCAGCAGTTTTACCACTAGGGAGCAGTTCTTC.

The chain's CDR3 is CAWKGAGYYGYTF. In DNA, the CDR3 is TGTGCCTGGAAGGGGGCGGGGTACTATGGCTACACCTTC. V gene TRBV30 combines with J gene TRBJ1-2; 7 nucleotides agree with TRBD1. Germline trimming cut 4 bases from V and 3 bases from J; bases unmatched to any gene: 5. Germline loops: CDR1 GTSNPN, CDR2 SVGIG (reference sequence). This CDR3 contains 13 residues.

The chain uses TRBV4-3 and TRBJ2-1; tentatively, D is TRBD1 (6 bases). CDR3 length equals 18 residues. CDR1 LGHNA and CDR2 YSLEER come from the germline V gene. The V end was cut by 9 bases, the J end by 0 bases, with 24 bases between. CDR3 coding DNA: TGCGCCAGGCTTCTGGGGGCCCCTAGAGACAGCTCCTACAATGAGCAGTTCTTC. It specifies CARLLGAPRDSSYNEQFF.

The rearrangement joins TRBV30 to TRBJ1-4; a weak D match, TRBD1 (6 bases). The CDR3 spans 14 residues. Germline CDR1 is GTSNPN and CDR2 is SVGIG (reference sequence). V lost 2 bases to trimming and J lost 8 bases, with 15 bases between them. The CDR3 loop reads CAWSLPRGREKLFF. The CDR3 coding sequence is TGTGCCTGGAGTCTCCCCAGGGGTCGGGAAAAACTGTTTTTT.

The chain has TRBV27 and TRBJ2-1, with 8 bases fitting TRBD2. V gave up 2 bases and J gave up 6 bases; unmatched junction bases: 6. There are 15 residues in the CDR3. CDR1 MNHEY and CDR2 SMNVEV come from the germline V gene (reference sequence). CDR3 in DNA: TGTGCCAGCAGTTTAGGGGGACTAGAAGTCAATGAGCAGTTCTTC. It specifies CASSLGGLEVNEQFF.

The CDR3 sequence: CASSYGLAGNEQFF. The CDR3 DNA is TGTGCCAGCAGCTACGGACTAGCCGGCAATGAGCAGTTCTTC. The chain has TRBV11-3 and TRBJ2-1; 8 bases are shared with TRBD2. V gave up 4 bases and J gave up 6 bases; unmatched junction bases: 5. CDR1 is SGHNT, CDR2 YENEEA, per germline. The CDR3 extends over 14 amino acids.

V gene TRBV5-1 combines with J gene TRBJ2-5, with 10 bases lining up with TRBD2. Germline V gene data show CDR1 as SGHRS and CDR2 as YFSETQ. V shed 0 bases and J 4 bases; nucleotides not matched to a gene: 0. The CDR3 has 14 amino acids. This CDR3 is CASSLGLAGETQYF. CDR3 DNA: TGCGCCAGCAGCTTGGGACTAGCGGGAGAGACCCAGTACTTC.

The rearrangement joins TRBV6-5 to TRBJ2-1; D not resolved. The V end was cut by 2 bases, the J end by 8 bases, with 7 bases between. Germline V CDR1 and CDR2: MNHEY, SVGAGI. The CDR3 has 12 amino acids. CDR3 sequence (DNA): TGTGCCAGCAGTTACCGAGGAGATGAGCAGTTCTTC. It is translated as CASSYRGDEQFF.

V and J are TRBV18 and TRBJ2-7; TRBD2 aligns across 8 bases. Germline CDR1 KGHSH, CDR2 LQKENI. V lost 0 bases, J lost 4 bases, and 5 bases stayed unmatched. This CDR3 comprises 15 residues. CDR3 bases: TGTGCCAGCTCACCACCCAGCGGGAGTATGTACGAGCAGTACTTC. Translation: CASSPPSGSMYEQYF.

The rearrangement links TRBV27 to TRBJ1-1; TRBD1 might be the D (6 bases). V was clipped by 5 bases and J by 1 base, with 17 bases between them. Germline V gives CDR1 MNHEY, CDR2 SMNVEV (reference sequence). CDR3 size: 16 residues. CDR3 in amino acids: CASSPRQVSKNTEAFF. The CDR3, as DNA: TGTGCCAGCAGTCCAAGACAGGTCTCGAAGAACACTGAAGCTTTCTTT.

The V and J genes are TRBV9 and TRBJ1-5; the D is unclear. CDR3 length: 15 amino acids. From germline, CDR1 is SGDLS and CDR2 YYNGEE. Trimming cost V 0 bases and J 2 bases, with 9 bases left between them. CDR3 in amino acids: CASSVGAWGNQPQHF. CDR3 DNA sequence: TGTGCCAGCAGCGTAGGGGCGTGGGGCAATCAGCCCCAGCATTTT.

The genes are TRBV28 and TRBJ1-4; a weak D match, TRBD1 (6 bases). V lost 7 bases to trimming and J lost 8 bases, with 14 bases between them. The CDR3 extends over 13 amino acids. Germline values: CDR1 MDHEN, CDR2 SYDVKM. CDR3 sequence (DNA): TGTGCCAGCACTGTGGGGGCCGGGGAAAAACTGTTTTTT. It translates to CASTVGAGEKLFF.

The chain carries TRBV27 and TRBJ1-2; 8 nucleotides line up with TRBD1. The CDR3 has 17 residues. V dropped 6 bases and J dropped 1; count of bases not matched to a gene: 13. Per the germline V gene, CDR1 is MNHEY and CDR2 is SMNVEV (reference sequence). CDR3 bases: TGTGCCAGCAGAGCTTCGCGGACAGGGAACATTAACTATGGCTACACCTTC. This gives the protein CASRASRTGNINYGYTF.